Following are 26 T cell receptor beta chains from one sample sequenced in a study of CD8 T cells in Susac syndrome. Random hexamers served to reverse transcribe roughly 0.45 to 1 ug RNA. Each CDR3 protein gets one entry after TCRdb re-called the immunoSEQ multiplex PCR reads with MiXCR. The table shows roughly 140,000 distinct CDR3 sequences, with roughly 94% occurring only once. The sequenced material came from CD8+ T cells from PBMCs. These receptor sequences come from a human donor in good health.

The J gene is TRBJ2-1, the V gene TRBV4-1; D is unclear. The CDR3 extends over 12 amino acids. Trimming cost V 0 bases and J 7 bases, with 4 bases left between them. Germline V gene sequence: CDR1 MGHRA, CDR2 YSYEKL. The CDR3 sequence is CASSQDLNEQFF. In DNA form, the CDR3 reads TGCGCCAGCAGCCAAGATTTGAATGAGCAGTTCTTC.

The V gene is TRBV15, the J gene TRBJ2-7, with D hard to call. CDR3 length: 15 amino acids. V dropped 3 bases and J dropped 7 bases, with 19 bases sitting between them. CDR1 and CDR2 (germline): LNHNV, YYDKDF (reference sequence). DNA for the CDR3: TGTGCCACCAGCAGCGCATTGGGTGGTGGCCTGGAGCAGTACTTC. It is translated as CATSSALGGGLEQYF.

The chain's CDR3 is CASSLSGTMTGELFF. The DNA for the CDR3 is TGTGCCAGCAGTTTGAGCGGGACCATGACCGGGGAGCTGTTTTTT. The rearrangement uses TRBV4-2 and TRBJ2-2, with 7 bases aligning to TRBD2. Looked up from germline, CDR1 is LGHNA and CDR2 is YNFKEQ. This CDR3 has 15 amino acids. V lost 6 bases, J lost 5 bases, and 9 bases stayed unmatched.

The chain has TRBV4-3 and TRBJ2-5; maybe TRBD1 (5 bases). The germline gives CDR1 LGHNA, CDR2 YSLEER. V lost 1 base to trimming and J lost 1 base, with 10 bases between them. This CDR3 spans 15 amino acids. Here the CDR3 DNA reads TGCGCCAGCAGCCAAGTTCAAGGGGCCCAAGAGACCCAGTACTTC. As protein: CASSQVQGAQETQYF.

This clonotype was seen only once. This CDR3 is CASSGTEMNTEAFF. Written as DNA, the CDR3 is TGTGCCAGCAGCGGGACGGAAATGAACACTGAAGCTTTCTTT. The rearrangement links TRBV9 to TRBJ1-1; D is uncertain. Trimming took off 3 bases at V and 0 bases at J, with 9 bases between the two ends. Germline V gives CDR1 SGDLS, CDR2 YYNGEE. This CDR3 has 14 residues.

CDR3 residues: CASSLAAGGDTEAFF. CDR3 coding DNA: TGTGCCAGCAGCTTAGCGGCCGGGGGTGACACTGAAGCTTTCTTT. The chain couples TRBV7-6 to TRBJ1-1; D may be TRBD1 (5 bases). The V end lost 0 bases, the J end lost 3 bases, and 11 bases lay between the germline ends. CDR1 is SGHVS, CDR2 FNYEAQ, per germline. The CDR3 contains 15 residues.

This chain links TRBV5-6 with TRBJ2-5; 8 bases line up with TRBD2. J gave up 5 bases and V 4 bases, and 10 bases lay outside the gene matches. This CDR3 comprises 15 residues. Germline CDR1 and CDR2: SGHDT and YYEEEE. The CDR3 nucleotides read TGTGCCAGCAGCCCGGAGGGTAGCGGGATGGAGACCCAGTACTTC. It encodes CASSPEGSGMETQYF.

This rearrangement joins TRBV14 to TRBJ2-7; perhaps TRBD2 as D (5 bases). The CDR3 has 15 residues. V was trimmed by 2 bases and J by 1 base, leaving 12 bases between them. In germline, CDR1 is SGHDN, CDR2 FVKESK. The CDR3 loop reads CASSQRDSVSYEQYF. The CDR3 region has the DNA TGTGCCAGCAGCCAACGCGATAGCGTATCCTACGAGCAGTACTTC.

The chain uses TRBV9 and TRBJ2-1; 14 bases fit TRBD2. CDR1 is SGDLS, CDR2 YYNGEE, per germline. J was trimmed by 9 bases and V by 0 bases; bases with no gene match: 11. The CDR3 contains 18 residues. This CDR3 reads CASSVATTGTSGRREQFF. The CDR3 bases are TGTGCCAGCAGCGTAGCTACTACCGGGACTAGCGGGAGACGTGAGCAGTTCTTC.

The rearrangement uses TRBV13 and TRBJ2-5, with TRBD2 as a possible D gene (5 bases). This CDR3 has 15 residues. The germline V gene encodes CDR1 PRHDT and CDR2 FYEKMQ (reference sequence). The germline V and J ends were trimmed by 1 base and 5 bases, with 14 bases remaining between them. CDR3 bases: TGTGCCAGCAGCTTAGTAAGCGGCGTTTTTGAGACCCAGTACTTC. Translating gives CASSLVSGVFETQYF.

This rearrangement joins TRBV28 to TRBJ2-4; D ambiguous. The CDR3 spans 15 residues. Trimming stripped 7 bases from V and 0 bases from J, with 13 bases between. The germline CDR1 and CDR2 sequences are MDHEN and SYDVKM. The CDR3: CASTGRLLAKNIQYF. DNA for the CDR3: TGTGCCAGCACAGGACGGTTACTAGCCAAAAACATTCAGTACTTC.

V and J are TRBV13 and TRBJ2-3; no clear D. The CDR3 extends over 13 amino acids. Germline CDR1 reads PRHDT; CDR2 reads FYEKMQ (reference sequence). Trimming took 6 bases from V and 5 from J, leaving 12 bases between them. The CDR3 DNA follows: TGTGCCAGCAGTAACACAAAGGGAGATACGCAGTATTTT. Its translation is CASSNTKGDTQYF.

Concerning this clonotype itself: Its ends do not fully match the called genes, so a read error is possible. This chain joins TRBV29-1 and TRBJ2-1; D might be TRBD2 (5 bases). This CDR3 is built from 10 residues. The V gene's germline CDR1 is SQVTM and CDR2 ANQGSEA. The CDR3 coding sequence is TGCAGCGTTGTTCGGGAAATGACCCTCTTC. Its translation: CSVVREMTLF.

The gene calls are TRBV27 and TRBJ1-2; 9 bases match TRBD1. From germline, CDR1 is MNHEY and CDR2 SMNVEV (reference sequence). This CDR3 spans 14 amino acids. Unmatched junction bases numbered 1, after V lost 0 bases and J lost 5 bases. The CDR3 is CASSLSGTGYGYTF. The CDR3 nucleotides are TGTGCCAGCAGTTTATCCGGGACAGGGTATGGCTACACCTTC.

The rearrangement links TRBV7-9 to TRBJ2-3; possible D gene TRBD1, 6 bases. V dropped 4 bases and J dropped 8 bases, with 16 bases sitting between them. CDR3 length equals 14 residues. Germline assignment: CDR1 SEHNR and CDR2 FQNEAQ (reference sequence). The CDR3 sequence is CASSSGQSQITQYF. The CDR3 bases are TGTGCCAGCAGCTCCGGACAGTCACAGATTACGCAGTATTTT.

This clonotype was detected once. The chain links TRBV24-1 to TRBJ2-1; weak D call: TRBD2 (6 bases). The CDR3 extends over 16 amino acids. Trimming shortened V by 0 bases and J by 4 bases, and 12 bases separated the two germline ends. Germline assignment: CDR1 KGHDR and CDR2 SFDVKD. As DNA, the CDR3 is TGTGCCACCAGTGATTTGCGAGCGGGTGATTACAATGAGCAGTTCTTC. Encoded protein: CATSDLRAGDYNEQFF.

The chain joins TRBV7-9 to TRBJ1-1, with TRBD1 as a possible D gene (5 bases). The CDR3 runs to 13 residues. In germline, CDR1 is SEHNR, CDR2 FQNEAQ (reference sequence). V lost 5 bases and J lost 8, with 15 bases in between. The CDR3: CASSEPGPGEAFF. The CDR3 DNA reads as TGTGCCAGCAGCGAACCGGGGCCCGGGGAAGCTTTCTTT.

The chain has TRBV4-3 and TRBJ2-6; D ambiguous. The V end lost 0 bases, the J end lost 4 bases, and 22 bases lay between the germline ends. CDR1 is LGHNA, CDR2 YSLEER, per germline. The CDR3 is 20 amino acids. The CDR3 protein is CASSQDPPGTIFRGANVLTF. CDR3 DNA sequence: TGCGCCAGCAGCCAAGATCCGCCAGGAACTATCTTTAGAGGGGCCAACGTCCTGACTTTC.

The rearrangement joins TRBV6-5 to TRBJ2-3; D might be TRBD2 (6 bases). Germline V CDR1 and CDR2: MNHEY, SVGAGI. The CDR3 totals 13 residues. Trimming took off 8 bases at V and 0 bases at J, with 9 bases between the two ends. The CDR3, as DNA: TGTGCCAGCGGCGGGACTAGCACAGATACGCAGTATTTT. It encodes CASGGTSTDTQYF.

V usage is TRBV19 and J usage is TRBJ1-1; TRBD1 is a possible D gene (6 bases). CDR1 LNHDA and CDR2 SQIVND come from the germline V gene (reference sequence). Trimming removed 5 bases at V and 7 bases at J, with 14 bases between. The CDR3 is made up of 13 amino acids. CDR3 in amino acids: CASSLRDKLEAFF. In nucleotides, the CDR3 is TGTGCCAGTAGTCTCCGGGACAAACTTGAAGCTTTCTTT.

The V call is TRBV4-3, the J call TRBJ2-4, with D tentatively TRBD2 (6 bases). The V gene lost 2 bases and the J gene lost 0 bases, with 8 bases spanning the gap. The germline V gene encodes CDR1 LGHNA and CDR2 YSLEER. The CDR3 covers 15 residues. The CDR3 protein is CASSQQEGAKNIQYF. In nucleotides, the CDR3 is TGCGCCAGCAGCCAACAGGAGGGAGCCAAAAACATTCAGTACTTC.

The gene calls are TRBV5-4 and TRBJ1-1, with a possible D match to TRBD1 (5 bases). V gave up 3 bases and J gave up 1 base, with 13 bases separating them. Germline V gene sequence: CDR1 SGHNT, CDR2 YYREEE (reference sequence). This CDR3 is built from 15 residues. Written as DNA, the CDR3 is TGTGCCAGCAGCTCGGGGGGACCGTCGAACACTGAAGCTTTCTTT. Translating it yields CASSSGGPSNTEAFF.

The chain carries TRBV4-3 and TRBJ1-1; D is perhaps TRBD1 (6 bases). V shed 5 bases and J shed 5 bases, with 12 bases lying between them. Germline assignment: CDR1 LGHNA and CDR2 YSLEER. The CDR3 extends over 13 amino acids. The CDR3: CASSYTGMTEAFF. As DNA, the CDR3 is TGCGCCAGCAGCTATACAGGGATGACTGAAGCTTTCTTT.

This chain connects TRBV6-2 or TRBV6-3 to TRBJ2-2, with TRBD1 as a possible D gene (5 bases). Trimming pared 6 bases from V and 7 bases from J, leaving 9 bases between. The CDR3 consists of 12 residues. CDR1 MNHEY and CDR2 SVGEGT come from the germline V gene. CDR3 loop: CASRGLDGELFF. DNA for the CDR3: TGTGCCAGCAGGGGGCTTGACGGGGAGCTGTTTTTT.

The V and J genes are TRBV3-1 and TRBJ1-2; unclear D gene. The CDR3 has 15 residues. Germline V gene data show CDR1 as LGHDT and CDR2 as YNNKEL (reference sequence). V was clipped by 1 base and J by 3 bases, with 12 bases between them. This chain's CDR3 is CASSQVLDEDYGYTF. The CDR3 DNA sequence: TGTGCCAGCAGCCAAGTTTTGGACGAAGACTATGGCTACACCTTC.

The gene calls are TRBV4-3 and TRBJ2-2; 7 nucleotides agree with TRBD1. V trimming: 1 base; J trimming: 6 bases; junction bases outside the gene matches: 5. CDR1 and CDR2 from the germline V gene are LGHNA and YSLEER. The CDR3 contains 15 residues. CDR3 sequence: CASSQVTGVAGELFF. DNA for the CDR3: TGCGCCAGCAGCCAAGTTACAGGGGTGGCCGGGGAGCTGTTTTTT.